This TCR beta chain was found in a study of blood T cell repertoires in COVID-19. Study in general: Material from acute and convalescent COVID-19 was sourced from the United States, Italy and Spain. T cells, B-cell-depleted T cells, or PBMCs supplied cDNA or gDNA.

Assay used: immunoSEQ multiplex PCR; TCRdb lists only in-frame clones, some missing. This table holds 200,000 or so clones, approximately 90% found once. In Seattle, patients joined the study during active infection and were tracked longitudinally. Looked up from germline, CDR1 is SGHRS and CDR2 is YFSETQ. V gave up 1 base and J gave up 2 bases, with 12 bases separating them. The CDR3 contains 15 residues. The TCR was taken from a man aged 30 to 45 with COVID-19, enrolled during active disease. The rearrangement links TRBV5-1 to TRBJ1-1; tentative D call: TRBD1 (6 bases). Sequenced material: peripheral blood. The CDR3 DNA sequence: TGCGCCAGCAGCTTGAATTTGGGGGCTAACACTGAAGCTTTCTTT. It specifies CASSLNLGANTEAFF.